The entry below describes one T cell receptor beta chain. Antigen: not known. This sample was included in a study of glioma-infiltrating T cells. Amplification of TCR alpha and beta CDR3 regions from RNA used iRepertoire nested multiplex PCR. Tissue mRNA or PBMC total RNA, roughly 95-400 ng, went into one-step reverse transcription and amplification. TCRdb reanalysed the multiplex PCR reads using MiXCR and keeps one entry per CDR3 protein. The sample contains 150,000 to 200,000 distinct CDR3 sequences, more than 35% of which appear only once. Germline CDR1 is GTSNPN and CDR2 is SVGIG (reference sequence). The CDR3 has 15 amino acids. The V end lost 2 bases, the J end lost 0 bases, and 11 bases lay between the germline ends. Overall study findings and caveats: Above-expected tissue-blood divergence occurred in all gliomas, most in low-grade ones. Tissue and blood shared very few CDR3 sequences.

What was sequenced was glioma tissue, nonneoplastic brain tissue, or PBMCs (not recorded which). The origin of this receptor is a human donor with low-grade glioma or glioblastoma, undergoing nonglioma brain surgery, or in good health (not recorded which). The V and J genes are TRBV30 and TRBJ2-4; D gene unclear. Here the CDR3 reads CAWSSTDLAKNIQYF. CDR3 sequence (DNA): TGTGCCTGGAGTTCAACGGACCTAGCCAAAAACATTCAGTACTTC. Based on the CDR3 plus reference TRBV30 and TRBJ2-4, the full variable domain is SQTIHQWPATLVQPVGSPLSLECTVEGTSNPNLYWYRQAAGRGLQLLFYSVGIGQISSEVPQNLSASRPQDRQFILSSKKLLLSDSGFYLCAWSSTDLAKNIQYFGAGTRLSVL.